The rows below give T cell receptor beta chains drawn from one sample of a study of blood T cell repertoires in COVID-19. Clones were sequenced by immunoSEQ multiplex PCR, and TCRdb holds only the in-frame ones, with some missing. The sample includes some 670,000 clones, about nine tenths of them seen just once. The sequenced sample was peripheral blood. The receptors here all came from a woman under 30 with acute or convalescent COVID-19. Each CDR3 is given with its conserved first and last residue. D genes are given only for firm matches. Expanded clones are given a class, and other clones once, few, many or no size at all.

TRBJ1-1,TRBV6-5,once,-,TGTGCCAGCAGCCAGGGAACTGAAGCTTTCTTT,CASSQGTEAFF
TRBJ2-5,TRBV30,once,-,TGTGCCTGCACGAACAGGGATTGGGAGACCCAGTACTTC,CACTNRDWETQYF
TRBJ1-5,TRBV5-5,-,-,TGTGCCAGCAGCTTCTTTCTGGACAGTTATCAGCCCCAGCATTTT,CASSFFLDSYQPQHF
TRBJ2-7,TRBV10-3,-,TRBD2,TGTGCCATCAGTGAGTCGGCCCCGGAGGAGTCCCAGCGGGGGCCACCCTACGAGCAGTACTTC,CAISESAPEESQRGPPYEQYF
TRBJ2-1,TRBV5-1,-,-,TGCGCCAGCAGCCCCAACGGGAGAAATGAGCAGTTCTTC,CASSPNGRNEQFF
TRBJ1-1,TRBV2,-,TRBD1,TGTGCCAGCAGGGACAGGGGGCTATTGAACACTGAAGCTTTCTTT,CASRDRGLLNTEAFF
TRBJ2-2,TRBV5-6,-,-,TGTGCCAGCAGCCGACAGACCGGGGAGCTGTTTTTT,CASSRQTGELFF
TRBJ1-1,TRBV12-2,-,-,TGTGCAAGTCGCTTCCCACAGGGTGGGGATAACACTGAAGCTTTCTTT,CASRFPQGGDNTEAFF
TRBJ2-7,TRBV4-1,-,-,TGCGCCAGCAGCCAGGAAGGACAGCCGGGGCACGAGCAGTACTTC,CASSQEGQPGHEQYF
TRBJ1-1,TRBV5-1,-,-,TGCGCCAGCAGCTTTTCTTCGGGGTCGAACACTGAAGCTTTCTTT,CASSFSSGSNTEAFF
TRBJ1-1,TRBV5-4,few,TRBD1,TGTGCCAGCAGCCCAGGGGGCACTGAAGCTTTCTTT,CASSPGGTEAFF
TRBJ1-4,TRBV30,-,-,TGTGCCTGGAGTGTGTCGAGTGAAAAACTGTTTTTT,CAWSVSSEKLFF
TRBJ1-1,TRBV5-5,once,-,TGTGCCAGCAGCTTGGAGGGGCGGCGCACTGAAGCTTTCTTT,CASSLEGRRTEAFF
TRBJ1-2,TRBV27,once,TRBD1,TGTGCCAGCAGTTTAGGCCCCTCGACAGGGGACGGCTACACCTTC,CASSLGPSTGDGYTF
TRBJ2-1,TRBV6-2/TRBV6-3,-,-,TGTGCCAGCAGTTACTCTGGGCCTTCCTACAATGAGCAGTTCTTC,CASSYSGPSYNEQFF
TRBJ2-2,TRBV9,-,-,TGTGCCAGCAGCGTAGTGCGGGGCTCCGGGGAGCTGTTTTTT,CASSVVRGSGELFF
TRBJ1-1,TRBV23-1,-,-,TGCGCCAGCAGTCAATCCTTGACACATAAAAAAAACACTGAAGCTTTCTTT,CASSQSLTHKKNTEAFF
TRBJ1-1,TRBV29-1,-,-,TGCAGCGTTGCGGGTTGGTTAGAGCCCACTGAAGCTTTCTTT,CSVAGWLEPTEAFF
TRBJ1-5,TRBV4-3,-,-,TGCGCCAGCAGCCAAGATGGAGGAGAGGGTCAGCCCCAGCATTTT,CASSQDGGEGQPQHF
TRBJ1-6,TRBV28,-,TRBD1,TGTGCCAGCAGTTTGGGGACAGGGCAAGGAAGCTCACCCCTCCACTTT,CASSLGTGQGSSPLHF
TRBJ1-4,TRBV2,-,-,TGTGCCAGCAATGCTATAGGACAGACGGAAAAACTGTTTTTT,CASNAIGQTEKLFF
TRBJ1-1,TRBV6-2/TRBV6-3,-,-,TGTGCCAGCAGCCCAGGGAGAGTGGTTGAAGCTTTCTTT,CASSPGRVVEAFF
TRBJ2-1,TRBV7-3,-,TRBD2,TGTGCCAGCAGCTTATCAGCGGGGGGGCGCAATGAGCAGTTCTTC,CASSLSAGGRNEQFF
TRBJ2-7,TRBV27,-,TRBD2,TGTGCCAGCAGCCGGGACGGGGGGGCATACGAGCAGTACTTC,CASSRDGGAYEQYF
TRBJ1-1,TRBV18,-,TRBD1,TGTGCCACCCGAACAGGGGGCTACACTGAAGCTTTCTTT,CATRTGGYTEAFF
TRBJ2-1,TRBV12-5,-,-,TGTGCTAGTGTTCTTCGACTCGATGAGCAGTTCTTC,CASVLRLDEQFF
TRBJ1-2,TRBV6-5,-,-,TGTGCCAGCAGTTACTCGCGGCTCGGGACACGAGGAGGCTACACCTTC,CASSYSRLGTRGGYTF
TRBJ1-1,TRBV9,-,-,TGTGCCAGCAGCGGCCCCATCGGGGGGAACACTGAAGCTTTCTTT,CASSGPIGGNTEAFF
TRBJ1-2,TRBV5-1,-,-,TGCGCCAGCAGCAGGGAGACTGCAGCTAACTATGGCTACACCTTC,CASSRETAANYGYTF
TRBJ2-1,TRBV9,-,-,TGTGCCAGCAGCGTGATGGGCACCCACAATGAGCAGTTCTTC,CASSVMGTHNEQFF
TRBJ1-6,TRBV18,-,TRBD1,TGTGCCAGCTCACCCGGACAGGGGGATTCACCCCTCCACTTT,CASSPGQGDSPLHF
TRBJ2-7,TRBV4-3,-,-,TGCGCCAGCAGCCTCGGGGGTGGGTACGAGCAGTACTTC,CASSLGGGYEQYF
TRBJ2-1,TRBV7-2,-,TRBD2,TGTGCCAGCAGCTTCTATAGCGGGGGGCAGTTCTTC,CASSFYSGGQFF
TRBJ2-3,TRBV29-1,-,-,TGCAGCGTTGCCAGGGGGGCGGGTAGAGATACGCAGTATTTT,CSVARGAGRDTQYF
TRBJ2-3,TRBV7-3,-,-,TGTGCCAGCAGCTTGGGGGTAGGAGGGAATACGCAGTATTTT,CASSLGVGGNTQYF
TRBJ1-1,TRBV13,-,-,TGTGCCAGCAGCCTACTCCATGAAGCTTTCTTT,CASSLLHEAFF
TRBJ2-1,TRBV5-4,-,-,TGTGCCAGCAGCCTGGGGGCCCCGCCGGAGCAGTTCTTC,CASSLGAPPEQFF
TRBJ1-2,TRBV20-1,-,-,TGCAGTGCTAGAGGAGACTATGGCTACACCTTC,CSARGDYGYTF
TRBJ1-2,TRBV5-6,-,-,TGTGCCAGCAGCGGGCAGGACTATGGCTACACCTTC,CASSGQDYGYTF
TRBJ1-3,TRBV25-1,-,-,TGTGCCAGCAGTCGAACAGGGCACTCTGGAAACACCATATATTTT,CASSRTGHSGNTIYF
TRBJ2-3,TRBV27,-,TRBD2,TGTGCCAGCTCAAGGGACCCGCGGGGGGGCAGGGATACGCAGTATTTT,CASSRDPRGGRDTQYF
TRBJ1-1,TRBV28,-,-,TGTGCCAGCAGTCCCGGGACACTCCACACTGAAGCTTTCTTT,CASSPGTLHTEAFF
TRBJ1-2,TRBV28,-,TRBD1,TGTGCCAGCAGTTCTTACAGGGGCCCATATGGCTACACCTTC,CASSSYRGPYGYTF
TRBJ1-6,TRBV4-3,-,TRBD1,TGCGCCAGCAGCCAAGTCCAGGGGGTTAGCTCCTATAATTCACCCCTCCACTTT,CASSQVQGVSSYNSPLHF